This T cell receptor beta chain derives from a study of T cell repertoires in ileal Crohn's disease. The study's findings and limits: Every patient over 26.8% clonality showed endoscopic recurrence. Compared with non-smokers, active smokers at surgery showed more clonal expansions. Sorted CD8 T cells held more high-frequency clones than CD4.

The repertoire was sequenced with immunoSEQ multiplex PCR; TCRdb's copy has only in-frame clones and lacks some. The table shows approximately 12,000 clones, with around three quarters occurring only once. Trimming removed 4 bases at V and 6 bases at J, with 15 bases between. The germline gives CDR1 LNHDA, CDR2 SQIVND (reference sequence). The CDR3 is 15 amino acids. In its sample, this clone was seen a few times. Antigen: not known. This chain links TRBV19 with TRBJ1-4; no firm D call. The source material was ileal tissue. The TCR comes from an adult with Crohn's disease. The CDR3 spells CASSTPLGRDEKLFF. DNA of the CDR3: TGTGCCAGTAGTACACCCCTCGGGAGGGATGAAAAACTGTTTTTT.